Below are 17 T cell receptor beta chains sequenced from a single sample in a study of cytomegalovirus exposure and HLA in healthy donors. PCR was performed using 60 Vbeta and 13 Jbeta primers. The data were produced by immunoSEQ multiplex PCR, yet TCRdb's version contains in-frame clones alone and is incomplete. This table lists tens of thousands of clones. The sequenced material came from PBMCs. The receptors originated from a woman aged 40-49 years in good health and CMV-seropositive.

V and J are TRBV28 and TRBJ2-7; the match to TRBD2 covers 7 bases. Per the germline V gene, CDR1 is MDHEN and CDR2 is SYDVKM. CDR3 length: 15 amino acids. J lost 2 bases, V lost 6 bases, and 10 bases had no gene match. The CDR3 coding sequence is TGTGCCAGCAGCTCCCGAAGGGAGGGGACCTACGAGCAGTACTTC. It is translated as CASSSRREGTYEQYF.

The rearrangement joins TRBV19 to TRBJ2-7, with TRBD1 matching over 8 bases. The length of the CDR3 is 15 residues. The germline CDR1 and CDR2 sequences are LNHDA and SQIVND (reference sequence). Unmatched junction bases numbered 12, after V lost 7 bases and J lost 4 bases. The CDR3 here is CASTNGAGGPYEQYF. As DNA, the CDR3 is TGTGCCAGTACCAATGGGGCAGGGGGCCCATACGAGCAGTACTTC.

This sequence joins TRBV7-3 and TRBJ2-3; D might be TRBD2 (6 bases). Germline CDR1 is SGHTA and CDR2 is FQGTGA. The CDR3 is 12 amino acids. V lost 4 bases, J lost 5 bases, and 7 bases lay in between. CDR3 bases: TGTGCCAGCAGCTCCGGGGGAGATACGCAGTATTTT. Its protein product is CASSSGGDTQYF.

V gene TRBV6-1 combines with J gene TRBJ1-1; D ambiguous. The germline gives CDR1 MNHNS, CDR2 SASEGT. V lost 4 bases and J 7 bases, leaving 13 bases between the germline ends. This CDR3 contains 13 residues. The chain's CDR3 is CASSGRERGEAFF. The CDR3 DNA is TGTGCCAGCAGTGGGCGGGAGCGCGGTGAAGCTTTCTTT.

V and J are TRBV5-1 and TRBJ1-1; 9 nucleotides align to TRBD1. The V and J ends lost 4 bases and 7 bases, in that order; junction bases with no gene match: 5. The length of the CDR3 is 13 residues. CDR1 and CDR2 from the germline V gene are SGHRS and YFSETQ. This chain's CDR3 is CASSGQTGGEAFF. In nucleotides, the CDR3 is TGCGCCAGCAGCGGACAGACAGGGGGTGAAGCTTTCTTT.

The chain recombines TRBV11-2 with TRBJ1-3; possibly TRBD1 for D (5 bases). Germline V gene sequence: CDR1 SGHAT, CDR2 FQNNGV. The length of the CDR3 is 16 residues. Trimming removed 4 bases at V and 3 bases at J, with 16 bases between. Here the CDR3 reads CASSSRGGGVGNTIYF. CDR3 coding DNA: TGTGCCAGCAGCTCTAGGGGAGGAGGGGTTGGAAACACCATATATTTT.

The chain links TRBV19 to TRBJ1-6; D ambiguous. Germline assignment: CDR1 LNHDA and CDR2 SQIVND (reference sequence). CDR3 length: 9 residues. The V end lost 9 bases, the J end lost 12 bases, and 6 bases lay between the germline ends. Here the CDR3 reads CARRIPLHF. The CDR3 nucleotides read TGTGCCAGGCGCATACCCCTCCACTTT.

The V and J genes are TRBV28 and TRBJ2-7; 7 positions agree with TRBD1. The V gene's germline CDR1 is MDHEN and CDR2 SYDVKM. The CDR3 is made up of 15 amino acids. The V gene end was trimmed by 2 bases and the J gene end by 4 bases; junction bases not matched to a gene: 8. The CDR3 DNA reads TGTGCCAGCAGTTTACCCCTGGGACAGACATACGAGCAGTACTTC. It encodes CASSLPLGQTYEQYF.

This chain uses TRBV28 with TRBJ2-7, with TRBD2 identical over 15 bases. The CDR3 extends over 19 amino acids. Germline loops: CDR1 MDHEN, CDR2 SYDVKM. V was pared by 4 bases and J by 0 bases, with 10 bases of the junction left unmatched. This CDR3 reads CASSSPGLAGGRSSYEQYF. In nucleotides, the CDR3 is TGTGCCAGCAGTTCCCCGGGACTAGCGGGAGGCCGGAGCTCCTACGAGCAGTACTTC.

The chain uses TRBV7-8 and TRBJ1-4; D call uncertain. The V and J ends lost 2 bases and 7 bases respectively, with 5 bases between them. The CDR3 sequence is 12 residues long. Germline V gene data show CDR1 as SGHVS and CDR2 as FQNEAQ. CDR3 protein: CASSLQVEKLFF. The CDR3 DNA sequence: TGTGCCAGCAGCTTACAGGTTGAAAAACTGTTTTTT.

This CDR3 reads CASSPEVAGGTDTQYF. The DNA of the CDR3 is TGCGCCAGCAGCCCGGAGGTCGCGGGGGGCACAGATACGCAGTATTTT. The chain couples TRBV5-1 to TRBJ2-3, with 7 bases aligning to TRBD2. The germline V gene encodes CDR1 SGHRS and CDR2 YFSETQ. CDR3 length equals 16 residues. J gave up 1 base and V 4 bases, and 9 bases lay outside the gene matches.

The genes are TRBV11-2 and TRBJ1-2; D possibly corresponds to TRBD1 (6 bases). The CDR3 loop spans 14 amino acids. V was clipped by 0 bases and J by 7 bases, with 12 bases between them. The germline gives CDR1 SGHAT, CDR2 FQNNGV. In nucleotides, the CDR3 is TGTGCCAGCAGCTTAGATCTAAGGGGGTTTGGCTACACCTTC. Translation gives CASSLDLRGFGYTF.

V is TRBV14 and J is TRBJ1-3; TRBD1 matches 11 bases. The V gene end was trimmed by 4 bases and the J gene end by 0 bases; junction bases not matched to a gene: 8. The germline gives CDR1 SGHDN, CDR2 FVKESK. The CDR3 has 18 residues. The CDR3 nucleotides are TGTGCCAGCAGCCCTCTAGGACAGGGGGCTAACTCTGGAAACACCATATATTTT. This codes for CASSPLGQGANSGNTIYF. The entire variable domain, with the rest obtained from reference TRBV14 and TRBJ1-3, is as follows: EAGVTQFPSHSVIEKGQTVTLRCDPISGHDNLYWYRRVMGKEIKFLLHFVKESKQDESGMPNNRFLAERTGGTYSTLKVQPAELEDSGVYFCASSPLGQGANSGNTIYFGEGSWLTVV.

The genes are TRBV25-1 and TRBJ1-1; possible D gene TRBD1, 6 bases. Germline CDR1 reads MGHDK; CDR2 reads SYGVNS. The CDR3 is 15 amino acids. Trimming stripped 8 bases from V and 4 bases from J, with 20 bases between. Here the CDR3 reads CASVHRDRYSTEAFF. As DNA, the CDR3 is TGTGCCAGCGTACATCGAGACAGGTATAGCACTGAAGCTTTCTTT.

The V and J genes are TRBV7-9 and TRBJ2-5, with D perhaps TRBD2 (5 bases). In germline, CDR1 is SEHNR, CDR2 FQNEAQ (reference sequence). Trimming removed 6 bases from V and 10 bases from J, with 24 bases in between. The CDR3 has 15 amino acids. CDR3 residues: CASSSPFPPQADQYF. CDR3 bases: TGTGCCAGCAGTTCTCCTTTCCCTCCGCAAGCGGACCAGTACTTC.

This chain connects TRBV6-4 to TRBJ2-3; 8 bases are a match to TRBD2. CDR1 and CDR2 from the germline V gene are MRHNA and SNTAGT. The CDR3 totals 14 residues. J gave up 4 bases and V 3 bases, and 3 bases lay outside the gene matches. The CDR3 nucleotides read TGTGCCAGCAGTGAAGCGGGAGCTCCAGATACGCAGTATTTT. Its translation is CASSEAGAPDTQYF.

The V call is TRBV7-8, the J call TRBJ2-5; D is uncertain. The J call is doubtful: the DNA matches TRBJ2-7 better. This CDR3 has 15 amino acids. Looked up from germline, CDR1 is SGHVS and CDR2 is FQNEAQ. The CDR3 nucleotides read TGTGCCAGCAGCTCCCGTCGATTGACTCACTACGAGCAGTACTTC. Its translation: CASSSRRLTHYEQYF.